A selection of T cell receptor beta chains follows, all from one sample in a study of cytomegalovirus exposure and HLA in healthy donors. Using immunoSEQ multiplex PCR, the repertoire was profiled, and TCRdb retains in-frame clones only, with some absent. The table includes 140,000 to 150,000 clones, roughly 75% detected once. Sequencing used PBMCs. All receptors derive from a female donor in good health and CMV-seronegative. Both conserved end residues are part of each CDR3. D genes are given only for firm matches. The listing skips clone size in some rows; elsewhere it reads once, few, many or a size class.

CDR3aa | CDR3nt | v_gene | d_gene | j_gene | abundance
CASSLESGGGTEAFF | TGTGCCAGCAGCTTGGAATCGGGAGGGGGGACTGAAGCTTTCTTT | TRBV5-4 | - | TRBJ1-1 | -
CASSLPGLTSSYEQYF | TGTGCCAGCAGTCTGCCGGGACTTACCTCCTCCTACGAGCAGTACTTC | TRBV28 | - | TRBJ2-7 | -
CASSPDRGSTEAFF | TGTGCCAGCAGCCCCGACAGGGGCAGTACTGAAGCTTTCTTT | TRBV7-9 | TRBD1 | TRBJ1-1 | -
CASSLGGQGKTQYF | TGTGCCAGCAGCTTAGGGGGACAGGGAAAGACCCAGTACTTC | TRBV7-9 | TRBD1 | TRBJ2-5 | -
CASSGPGGTGVEQYF | TGTGCCAGCAGTGGGCCTGGCGGGACAGGGGTTGAGCAGTACTTC | TRBV28 | TRBD1 | TRBJ2-7 | -
CATRTGTTGDTQYF | TGTGCCACACGGACAGGGACTACTGGAGATACGCAGTATTTT | TRBV5-4 | - | TRBJ2-3 | -
CASGPRGTETQYF | TGTGCCAGCGGTCCCAGGGGTACGGAGACCCAGTACTTC | TRBV2 | - | TRBJ2-5 | -
CASGYREETQYF | TGTGCCAGCGGATACAGGGAAGAGACCCAGTACTTC | TRBV27 | - | TRBJ2-5 | -
CASSFWDTGTNSKQYF | TGTGCCAGCAGCTTCTGGGACACCGGGACAAATAGCAAGCAGTACTTC | TRBV11-2 | - | TRBJ2-7 | few
CAWSTPAGDNEQFF | TGTGCCTGGAGTACCCCCGCGGGCGACAATGAGCAGTTCTTC | TRBV30 | - | TRBJ2-1 | -
CAWRSLQGPSFLDYGYTF | TGTGCCTGGAGAAGCCTACAGGGACCCAGTTTTTTAGACTATGGCTACACCTTC | TRBV30 | - | TRBJ1-2 | -
CASSTRQGADTQYF | TGTGCCAGTAGTACCCGACAGGGGGCAGATACGCAGTATTTT | TRBV19 | TRBD1 | TRBJ2-3 | once
CASSLSRTGRGYTF | TGTGCCAGCAGTTTATCTCGGACAGGACGAGGCTACACCTTC | TRBV28 | TRBD1 | TRBJ1-2 | -
CASSFQGIHEQYF | TGTGCCAGCAGTTTTCAGGGGATCCACGAGCAGTACTTC | TRBV28 | - | TRBJ2-7 | -
CATGGVANEKLFF | TGTGCCACCGGGGGCGTCGCTAATGAAAAACTGTTTTTT | TRBV15 | - | TRBJ1-4 | -
CASSKVLAGGVVQYF | TGTGCCAGCAGCAAAGTTCTGGCAGGGGGTGTGGTGCAGTACTTC | TRBV21-1 | - | TRBJ2-7 | -
CASPSGYGGGFNYGYTF | TGTGCGTCACCTTCGGGATATGGGGGCGGATTTAACTATGGCTACACCTTC | TRBV19 | - | TRBJ1-2 | -
CASSGGGGRGEAFF | TGTGCCAGCAGTGGGGGAGGGGGGCGAGGTGAAGCTTTCTTT | TRBV28 | - | TRBJ1-1 | -
CASGTGRRETQYF | TGTGCCAGCGGGACAGGGAGGAGGGAGACCCAGTACTTC | TRBV7-6 | TRBD1 | TRBJ2-5 | -
CASSPAGDIAEQYF | TGTGCCAGCAGTCCAGCGGGAGACATCGCTGAGCAGTACTTC | TRBV27 | TRBD2 | TRBJ2-7 | few
CAWSVGTRGYEQYF | TGTGCCTGGAGTGTCGGGACCAGGGGCTACGAGCAGTACTTC | TRBV30 | - | TRBJ2-7 | few
CASSSQGTYNTEAFF | TGTGCCAGCAGTTCACAGGGAACTTATAACACTGAAGCTTTCTTT | TRBV6-1 | - | TRBJ1-1 | -
CASREGTASSYEQYF | TGCGCCAGCAGGGAGGGGACAGCCAGCTCCTACGAGCAGTACTTC | TRBV5-1 | - | TRBJ2-7 | -
CASSFFQGRTEAFF | TGTGCCAGCAGTTTCTTTCAGGGAAGGACTGAAGCTTTCTTT | TRBV28 | - | TRBJ1-1 | -
CASSEPGLRWEQYF | TGTGCCAGCAGCGAACCGGGACTACGTTGGGAGCAGTACTTC | TRBV7-8 | TRBD2 | TRBJ2-5 | -
CASSLAHGGRTQYF | TGTGCCAGCAGCTTAGCGCACGGGGGGCGGACCCAGTACTTC | TRBV11-1 | - | TRBJ2-5 | -